This T cell receptor beta chain was profiled in a study of OX40 agonist ivuxolimab in advanced cancers. Generated by immunoSEQ multiplex PCR, the TCRdb table keeps only in-frame clones and is missing some. The table records about 79,000 clones, around 90% of them present only once. Trimming cost V 5 bases and J 4 bases, with 15 bases left between them. Germline V gives CDR1 LNHDA, CDR2 SQIVND (reference sequence). This CDR3 spans 15 amino acids. V gene TRBV19 combines with J gene TRBJ1-3; perhaps TRBD1 as D (5 bases). Specimen: CD4+ or CD8+ T cells sorted from blood, collected in a trial of the OX40 agonist ivuxolimab. This TCR came from an adult with an advanced solid tumor such as melanoma, head and neck, liver or kidney cancer. The chain's CDR3 is CASSRPGTLGNTIYF. Written as DNA, the CDR3 is TGTGCCAGTAGTCGGCCCGGGACCCTCGGAAACACCATATATTTT.